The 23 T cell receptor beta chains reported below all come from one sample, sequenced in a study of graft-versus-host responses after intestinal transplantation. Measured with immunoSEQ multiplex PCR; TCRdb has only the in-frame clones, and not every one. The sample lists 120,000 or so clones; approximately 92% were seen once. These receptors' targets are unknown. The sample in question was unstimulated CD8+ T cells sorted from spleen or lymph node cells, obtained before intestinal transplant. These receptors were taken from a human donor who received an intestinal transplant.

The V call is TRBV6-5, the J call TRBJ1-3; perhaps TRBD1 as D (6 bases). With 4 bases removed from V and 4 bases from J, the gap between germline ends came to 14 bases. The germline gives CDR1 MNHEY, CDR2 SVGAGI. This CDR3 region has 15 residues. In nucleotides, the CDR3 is TGTGCCAGCAGTTCAGGGGAACCTAGGGGAAACACCATATATTTT. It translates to CASSSGEPRGNTIYF.

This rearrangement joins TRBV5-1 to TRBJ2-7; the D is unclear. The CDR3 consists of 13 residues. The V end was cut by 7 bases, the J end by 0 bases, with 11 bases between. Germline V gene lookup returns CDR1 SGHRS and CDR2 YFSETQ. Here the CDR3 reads CASPRGSSYEQYF. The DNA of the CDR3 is TGCGCCAGCCCCAGAGGATCCTCCTACGAGCAGTACTTC.

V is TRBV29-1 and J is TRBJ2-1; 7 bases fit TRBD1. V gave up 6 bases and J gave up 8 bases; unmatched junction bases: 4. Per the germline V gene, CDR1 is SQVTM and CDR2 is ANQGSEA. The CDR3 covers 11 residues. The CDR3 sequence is CSVRQGDEQFF. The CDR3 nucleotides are TGCAGCGTCAGACAGGGCGATGAGCAGTTCTTC.

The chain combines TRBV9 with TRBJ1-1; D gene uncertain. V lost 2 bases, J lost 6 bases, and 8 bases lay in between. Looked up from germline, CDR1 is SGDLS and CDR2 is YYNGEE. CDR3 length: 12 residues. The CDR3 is CASSVGSSEAFF. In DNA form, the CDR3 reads TGTGCCAGCAGCGTCGGTAGTTCTGAAGCTTTCTTT.

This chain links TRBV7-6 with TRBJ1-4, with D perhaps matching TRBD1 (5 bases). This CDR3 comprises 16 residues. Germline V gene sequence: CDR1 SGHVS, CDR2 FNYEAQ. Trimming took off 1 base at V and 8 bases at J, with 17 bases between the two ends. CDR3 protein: CASSLGTPGRREKLFF. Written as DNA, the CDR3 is TGTGCCAGCAGCTTAGGCACACCGGGACGGCGAGAAAAACTGTTTTTT.

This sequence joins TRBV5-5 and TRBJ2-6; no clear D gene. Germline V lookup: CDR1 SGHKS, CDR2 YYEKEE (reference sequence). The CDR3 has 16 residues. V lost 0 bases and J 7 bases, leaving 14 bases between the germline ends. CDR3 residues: CASSLDLGGGANVLTF. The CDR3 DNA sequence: TGTGCCAGCAGCTTGGATTTAGGTGGTGGAGCCAACGTCCTGACTTTC.

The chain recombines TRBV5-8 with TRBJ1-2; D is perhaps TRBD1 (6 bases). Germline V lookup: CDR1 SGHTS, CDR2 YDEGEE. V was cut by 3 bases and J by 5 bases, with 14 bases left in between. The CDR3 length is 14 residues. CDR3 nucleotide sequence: TGTGCCAGCAGCTGGTCCGGACAGTATTATGGCTACACCTTC. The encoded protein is CASSWSGQYYGYTF.

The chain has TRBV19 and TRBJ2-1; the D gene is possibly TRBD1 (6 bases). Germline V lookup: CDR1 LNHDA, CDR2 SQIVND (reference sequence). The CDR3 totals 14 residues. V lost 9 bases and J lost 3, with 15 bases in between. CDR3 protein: CASHLEGHYNEQFF. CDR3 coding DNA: TGTGCCAGCCACCTTGAGGGACACTACAATGAGCAGTTCTTC. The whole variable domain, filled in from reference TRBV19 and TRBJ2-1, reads DGGITQSPKYLFRKEGQNVTLSCEQNLNHDAMYWYRQDPGQGLRLIYYSQIVNDFQKGDIAEGYSVSREKKESFPLTVTSAQKNPTAFYLCASHLEGHYNEQFFGPGTRLTVL.

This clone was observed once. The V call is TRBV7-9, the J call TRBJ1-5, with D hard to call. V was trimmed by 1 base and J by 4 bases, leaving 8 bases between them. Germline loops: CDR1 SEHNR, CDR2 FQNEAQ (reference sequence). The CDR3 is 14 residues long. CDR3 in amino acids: CASSLGTQNQPQHF. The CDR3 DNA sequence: TGTGCCAGCAGCTTAGGCACGCAGAATCAGCCCCAGCATTTT.

The DNA for the CDR3 is TGTGCCAGCAGCCAAGATTCCCTAGGGGTTTTGCAGCTGACTAGCGGGCCTTACAATGAGCAGTTCTTC. Translating gives CASSQDSLGVLQLTSGPYNEQFF. The V gene is TRBV14, the J gene TRBJ2-1, with 10 bases matching TRBD2. V lost 0 bases to trimming and J lost 4 bases; unmatched junction nucleotides: 24. This CDR3 spans 23 amino acids. The V gene's germline CDR1 is SGHDN and CDR2 FVKESK. The full variable domain, its missing parts supplied by reference TRBV14 and TRBJ2-1, is EAGVTQFPSHSVIEKGQTVTLRCDPISGHDNLYWYRRVMGKEIKFLLHFVKESKQDESGMPNNRFLAERTGGTYSTLKVQPAELEDSGVYFCASSQDSLGVLQLTSGPYNEQFFGPGTRLTVL.

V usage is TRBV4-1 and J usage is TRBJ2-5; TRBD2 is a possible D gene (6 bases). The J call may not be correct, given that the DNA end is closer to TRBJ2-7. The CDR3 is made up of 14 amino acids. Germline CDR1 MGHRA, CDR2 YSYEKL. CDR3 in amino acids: CASSHDEEGYEQYF. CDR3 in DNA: TGCGCCAGCAGCCATGACGAGGAGGGGTACGAGCAGTACTTC.

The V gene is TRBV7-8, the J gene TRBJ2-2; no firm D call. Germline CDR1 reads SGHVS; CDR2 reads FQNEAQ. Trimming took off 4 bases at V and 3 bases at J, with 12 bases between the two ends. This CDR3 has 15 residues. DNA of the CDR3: TGTGCCAGCAGCTCCCCCAGCCTTGACACCGGGGAGCTGTTTTTT. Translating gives CASSSPSLDTGELFF.

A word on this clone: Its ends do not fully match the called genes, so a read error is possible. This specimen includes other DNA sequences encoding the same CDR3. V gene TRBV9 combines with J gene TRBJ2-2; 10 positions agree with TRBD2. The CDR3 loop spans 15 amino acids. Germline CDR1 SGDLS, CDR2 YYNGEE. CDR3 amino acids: CASSELAGTTGELFF. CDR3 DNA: TGTGCCAGCAGCGAACTAGCGGGAACCACCGGGGAGCTATTTTTT.

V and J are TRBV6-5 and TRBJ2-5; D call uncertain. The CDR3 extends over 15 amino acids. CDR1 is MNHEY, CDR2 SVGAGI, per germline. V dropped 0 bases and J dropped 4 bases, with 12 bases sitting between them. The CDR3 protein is CASSYSAPTSETQYF. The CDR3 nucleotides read TGTGCCAGCAGTTACTCAGCACCCACCTCAGAGACCCAGTACTTC.

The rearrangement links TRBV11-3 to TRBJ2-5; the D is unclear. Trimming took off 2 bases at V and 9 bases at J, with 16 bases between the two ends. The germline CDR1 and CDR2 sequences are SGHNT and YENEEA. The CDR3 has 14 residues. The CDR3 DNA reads TGTGCCAGCAGCTTACCGACGCCCTCCCGGTCCCAGTACTTC. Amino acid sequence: CASSLPTPSRSQYF.

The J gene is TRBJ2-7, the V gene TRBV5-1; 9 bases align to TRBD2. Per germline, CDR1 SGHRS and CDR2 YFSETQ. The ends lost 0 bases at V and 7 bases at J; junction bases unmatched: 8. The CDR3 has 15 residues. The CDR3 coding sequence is TGCGCCAGCAGCTTGGAGGCTAGCGGGGTTTTGGAGCAGTACTTC. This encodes CASSLEASGVLEQYF.

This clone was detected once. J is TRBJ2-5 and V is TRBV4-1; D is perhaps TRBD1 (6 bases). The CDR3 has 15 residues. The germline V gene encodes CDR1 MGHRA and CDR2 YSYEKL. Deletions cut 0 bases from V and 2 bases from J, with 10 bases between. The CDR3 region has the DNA TGCGCCAGCAGCCAAGATTCCGGGACACAAGAGACCCAGTACTTC. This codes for CASSQDSGTQETQYF.

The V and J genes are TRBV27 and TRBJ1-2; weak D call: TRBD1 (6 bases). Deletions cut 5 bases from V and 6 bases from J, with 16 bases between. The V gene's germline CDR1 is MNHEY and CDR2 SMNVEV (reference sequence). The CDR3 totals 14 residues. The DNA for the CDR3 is TGTGCCAGCAGTCTCAGGGGCGCCGTTAATGGCTACACCTTC. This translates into CASSLRGAVNGYTF.

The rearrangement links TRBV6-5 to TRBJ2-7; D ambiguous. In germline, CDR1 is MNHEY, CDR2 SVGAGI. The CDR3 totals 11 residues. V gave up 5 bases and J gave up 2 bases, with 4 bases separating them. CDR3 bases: TGTGCCAGCAGTGGAACCTACGAGCAGTACTTC. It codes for CASSGTYEQYF.

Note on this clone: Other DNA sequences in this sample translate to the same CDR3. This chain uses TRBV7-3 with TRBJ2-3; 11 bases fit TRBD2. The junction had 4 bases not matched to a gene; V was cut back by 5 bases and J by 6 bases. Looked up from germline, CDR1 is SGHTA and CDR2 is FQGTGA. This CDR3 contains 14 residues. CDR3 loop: CASSLAGGSDTQYF. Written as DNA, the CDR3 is TGTGCCAGCAGCCTAGCGGGAGGTTCGGATACGCAGTATTTT.

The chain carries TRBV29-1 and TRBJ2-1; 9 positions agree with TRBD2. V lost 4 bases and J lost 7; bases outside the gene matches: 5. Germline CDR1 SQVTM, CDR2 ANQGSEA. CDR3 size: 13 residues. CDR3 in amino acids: CSVVSGGHNEQFF. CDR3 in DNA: TGCAGCGTTGTAAGCGGGGGGCATAATGAGCAGTTCTTC.

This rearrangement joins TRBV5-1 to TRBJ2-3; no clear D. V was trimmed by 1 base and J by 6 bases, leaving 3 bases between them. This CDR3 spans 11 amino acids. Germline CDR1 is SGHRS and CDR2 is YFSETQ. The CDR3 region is CASSLFDTQYF. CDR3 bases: TGCGCCAGCAGCTTGTTCGATACGCAGTATTTT.

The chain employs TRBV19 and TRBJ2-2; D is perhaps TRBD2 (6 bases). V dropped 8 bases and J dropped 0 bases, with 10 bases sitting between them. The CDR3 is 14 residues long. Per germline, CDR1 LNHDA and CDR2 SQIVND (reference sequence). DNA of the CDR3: TGTGCCAGTCGAGCGGGCCCGAACACCGGGGAGCTGTTTTTT. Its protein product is CASRAGPNTGELFF.